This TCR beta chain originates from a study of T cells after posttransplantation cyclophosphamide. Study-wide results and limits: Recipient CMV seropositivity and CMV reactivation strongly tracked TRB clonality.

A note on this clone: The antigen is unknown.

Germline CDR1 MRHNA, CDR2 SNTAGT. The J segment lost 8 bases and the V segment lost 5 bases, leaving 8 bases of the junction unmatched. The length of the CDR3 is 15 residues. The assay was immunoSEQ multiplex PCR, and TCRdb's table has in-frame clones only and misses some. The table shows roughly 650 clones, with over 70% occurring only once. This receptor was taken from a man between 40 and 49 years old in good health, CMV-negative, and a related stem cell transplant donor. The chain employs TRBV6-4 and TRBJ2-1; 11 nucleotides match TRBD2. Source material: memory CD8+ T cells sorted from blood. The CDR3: CASSRTGTSGDEQFF. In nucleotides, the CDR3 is TGTGCCAGCAGTCGGACCGGGACTAGCGGCGATGAGCAGTTCTTC.